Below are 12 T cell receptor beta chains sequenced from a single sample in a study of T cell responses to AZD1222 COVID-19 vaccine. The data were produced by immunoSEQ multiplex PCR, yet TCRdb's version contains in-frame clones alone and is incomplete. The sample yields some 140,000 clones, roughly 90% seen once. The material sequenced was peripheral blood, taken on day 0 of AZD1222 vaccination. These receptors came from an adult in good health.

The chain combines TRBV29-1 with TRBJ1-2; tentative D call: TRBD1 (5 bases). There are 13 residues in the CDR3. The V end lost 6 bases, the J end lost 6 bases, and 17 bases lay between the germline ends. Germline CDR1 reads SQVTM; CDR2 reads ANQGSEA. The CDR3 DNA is TGCAGCGTGAAATCCGGGACTCTTGATGGCTACACCTTC. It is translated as CSVKSGTLDGYTF.

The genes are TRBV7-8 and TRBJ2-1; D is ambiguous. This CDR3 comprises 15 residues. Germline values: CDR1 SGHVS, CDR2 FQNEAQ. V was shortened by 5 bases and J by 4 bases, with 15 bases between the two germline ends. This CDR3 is CASSPRVEIYNEQFF. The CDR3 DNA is TGTGCCAGCAGCCCCCGGGTAGAAATTTACAATGAGCAGTTCTTC. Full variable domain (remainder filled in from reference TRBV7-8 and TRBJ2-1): GAGVSQSPRYKVAKRGQDVALRCDPISGHVSLFWYQQALGQGPEFLTYFQNEAQLDKSGLPSDRFFAERPEGSVSTLKIQRTQQEDSAVYLCASSPRVEIYNEQFFGPGTRLTVL.

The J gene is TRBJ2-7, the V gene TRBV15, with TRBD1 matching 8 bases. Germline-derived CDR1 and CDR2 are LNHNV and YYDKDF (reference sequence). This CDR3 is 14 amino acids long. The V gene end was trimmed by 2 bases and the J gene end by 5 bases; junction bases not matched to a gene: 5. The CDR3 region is CATSRSRDRNEQYF. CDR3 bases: TGTGCCACCAGCAGATCCCGGGACAGGAACGAGCAGTACTTC.

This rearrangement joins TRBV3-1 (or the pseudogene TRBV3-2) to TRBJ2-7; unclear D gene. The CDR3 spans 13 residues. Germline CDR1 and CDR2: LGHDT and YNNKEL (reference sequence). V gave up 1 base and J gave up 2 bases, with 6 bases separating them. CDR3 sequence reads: CASSQVVPYEQYF. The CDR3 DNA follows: TGTGCCAGCAGCCAAGTGGTCCCCTACGAGCAGTACTTC.

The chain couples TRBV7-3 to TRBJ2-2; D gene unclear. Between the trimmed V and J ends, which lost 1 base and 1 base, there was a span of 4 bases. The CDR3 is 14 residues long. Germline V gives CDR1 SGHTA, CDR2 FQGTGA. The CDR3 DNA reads TGTGCCAGCAGCTTAATCCGGAACACCGGGGAGCTGTTTTTT. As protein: CASSLIRNTGELFF.

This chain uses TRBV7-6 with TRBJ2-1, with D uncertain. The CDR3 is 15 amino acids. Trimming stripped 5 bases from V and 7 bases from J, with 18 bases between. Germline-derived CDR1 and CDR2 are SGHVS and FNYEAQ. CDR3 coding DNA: TGTGCCAGCAGCCTCCGCTCCACCTTGGGGAATGAGCAGTTCTTC. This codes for CASSLRSTLGNEQFF.

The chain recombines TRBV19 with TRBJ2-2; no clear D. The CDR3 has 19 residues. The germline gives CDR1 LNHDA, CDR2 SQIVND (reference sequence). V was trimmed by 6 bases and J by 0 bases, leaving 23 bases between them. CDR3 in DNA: TGTGCCAGTAGCTCAGAGAGACTGACCGGACCAACGAACACCGGGGAGCTGTTTTTT. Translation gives CASSSERLTGPTNTGELFF.

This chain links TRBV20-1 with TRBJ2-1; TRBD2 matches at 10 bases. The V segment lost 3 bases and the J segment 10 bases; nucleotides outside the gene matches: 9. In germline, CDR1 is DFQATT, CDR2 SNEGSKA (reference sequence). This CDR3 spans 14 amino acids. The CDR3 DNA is TGCAGTGCTAGTGGCCTAGCGGGAGCGGGGGAGCAGTTCTTC. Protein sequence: CSASGLAGAGEQFF.

CDR3 nucleotide sequence: TGTGCCACCAGCAGGGCCGTTCTTACTAGCGGGGGGAAGGCCGGGGAGCTGTTTTTT. Translating gives CATSRAVLTSGGKAGELFF. The chain is built from TRBV15 and TRBJ2-2; 12 bases map to TRBD2. CDR3 length: 19 amino acids. Trimming cost V 3 bases and J 6 bases; bases outside gene matches: 14. Per the germline V gene, CDR1 is LNHNV and CDR2 is YYDKDF (reference sequence).

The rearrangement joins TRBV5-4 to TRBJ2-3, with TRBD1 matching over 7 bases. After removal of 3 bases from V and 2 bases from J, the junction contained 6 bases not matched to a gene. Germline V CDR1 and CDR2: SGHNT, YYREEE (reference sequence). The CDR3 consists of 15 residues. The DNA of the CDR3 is TGTGCCAGCAGCTCCGGGACAGATTACACAGATACGCAGTATTTT. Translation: CASSSGTDYTDTQYF.

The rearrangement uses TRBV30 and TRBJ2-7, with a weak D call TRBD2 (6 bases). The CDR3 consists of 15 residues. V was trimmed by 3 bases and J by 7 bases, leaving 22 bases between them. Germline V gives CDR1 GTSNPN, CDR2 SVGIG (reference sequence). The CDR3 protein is CAWRGGAEGSREQYF. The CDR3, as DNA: TGTGCCTGGAGGGGAGGAGCTGAGGGTTCGAGAGAGCAGTACTTC.

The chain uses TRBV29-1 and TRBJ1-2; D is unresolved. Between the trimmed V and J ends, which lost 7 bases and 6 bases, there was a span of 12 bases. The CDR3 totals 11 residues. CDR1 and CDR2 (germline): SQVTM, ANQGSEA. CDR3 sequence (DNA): TGCAGCGCCCCCCAAAGGGATGGCTACACCTTC. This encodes CSAPQRDGYTF. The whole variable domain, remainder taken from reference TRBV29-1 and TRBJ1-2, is SAVISQKPSRDICQRGTSLTIQCQVDSQVTMMFWYRQQPGQSLTLIATANQGSEATYESGFVIDKFPISRPNLTFSTLTVSNMSPEDSSIYLCSAPQRDGYTFGSGTRLTVV.